This T cell receptor (beta chain) was profiled in a study of cytomegalovirus exposure and HLA in healthy donors. In the study overall: Some 85 million unique TCRs, all from HLA-typed donors, were included in an early release of the data.

To note about this clone: The antigen is undetermined.

V lost 0 bases to trimming and J lost 5 bases; unmatched junction nucleotides: 6. The CDR3 has 16 residues. Germline CDR1 SGHNT, CDR2 YYREEE (reference sequence). Study-level points and caveats: Some V segments, TRBV6-2 and TRBV6-3 among them, were indistinguishable and were therefore excluded. Per published accounts, TCR beta sequences correctly predicted the HLA-A and HLA-B alleles of most subjects.

The PCR was carried out with 60 Vbeta primers and 13 Jbeta primers. Sequencing was performed with immunoSEQ multiplex PCR; in TCRdb, only in-frame clones are kept and a portion is missing. The sample yields around 78,000 clones, roughly 64% seen once. The sample consisted of PBMCs. The J gene is TRBJ2-7, the V gene TRBV5-4; TRBD1 aligns across 12 bases. The receptor was isolated from a man aged 25 to 40 in good health and CMV-seropositive. The CDR3 DNA reads TGTGCCAGCAGCTTGGATACCGGGACAGGGGGCGACGAGCAGTACTTC. It encodes CASSLDTGTGGDEQYF. Full variable domain (remainder filled in from reference TRBV5-4 and TRBJ2-7): ETGVTQSPTHLIKTRGQQVTLRCSSQSGHNTVSWYQQALGQGPQFIFQYYREEENGRGNFPPRFSGLQFPNYSSELNVNALELDDSALYLCASSLDTGTGGDEQYFGPGTRLTVT.